One TCR beta chain is described in this entry. The target of this receptor is not known. There are no base qualities to consult, and no much larger clone falls within one base. The data were taken from a study of OX40 agonist ivuxolimab in advanced cancers. Regarding the complete study: Ivuxolimab was a fully human IgG2 agonistic monoclonal antibody targeting the costimulatory receptor OX40 (CD134). Three dose-escalation patients achieved partial responses, one with hepatocellular carcinoma and two with cutaneous melanoma. Of the approximately 54 dose-escalation patients, hepatocellular carcinoma was present in about 20, melanoma in approximately 15, renal cell carcinoma in 9 and head and neck cancer in 9. In the dose-escalation cohort, about four fifths of patients were male, and the mean age was roughly 60 years with a range of about 20 to 90. The point of sequencing TCRbeta in the periphery was to test whether ivuxolimab changed TCR sequence diversity and drove clonal T-cell expansion. Intravenous ivuxolimab was administered to patients every 2 weeks at six dose levels: 0.01, 0.1, 0.3, 1.5, 3 and 10 mg/kg. The paper reports the monotherapy dose-escalation portion (N = 52 patients) of the phase I ivuxolimab trial. Patients were allowed to have had prior anti-PD-1, anti-PD-L1 or anti-CTLA-4 therapy, and around 43% of the dose-escalation patients had been treated with checkpoint inhibitors. Points the paper makes about the study in general: Antigen specificity was not determined for the clonally expanded peripheral T cells. At doses from 0.1 to 3.0 mg/kg, clonal expansion was seen in both CD4+ and CD8+ blood T cells between baseline and week 6. Low levels of normalized T-cell clonal expansion were also seen in some patients who did not respond. After ivuxolimab, CD8+ T cells had more expanded clones than CD4+ T cells on average. In partial responders in the 0.1-3.0 mg/kg groups, normalized peripheral clonal expansion was found to be among the lowest, especially among CD8+ T cells.

Patients with autoimmune disease history or receiving systemic immunosuppression were excluded from the trial. In every dose cohort, peripheral blood was drawn for TCR sequencing at baseline, cycle 4 day 1, and cycle 7 day 1. Samples came from an open-label, multicenter, first-in-human phase I dose-escalation trial of ivuxolimab. Adults with locally advanced or metastatic melanoma, renal cell, hepatocellular, or head and neck squamous cell carcinoma were enrolled in the trial. Before TCR sequencing, CD4+ T cells and CD8+ T cells from peripheral blood were sorted into separate populations. The junction shows trimming of 6 bases on V and 1 base on J, and the gene matches do not reach 2 bases of it. CDR1 and CDR2, looked up from the germline V gene, are MDHEN and SYDVKM. From the cysteine up to the phenylalanine, the CDR3 has a length of 13 residues. Only the CDR3 DNA is retained, 39 bases long and in frame from the first base.

For sequencing of the TCRbeta CDR3 region, genomic DNA was extracted from the sorted cells. The immunoSEQ Assay was used to sequence the TCRbeta CDR3 regions. TCRdb obtained this table from immuneACCESS and retained in-frame rearrangements with V and J assigned. These tables miss some clones; where compared with another copy, unresolved V genes account for less than half of the shortfall, and the remainder is unexplained. Counted in this sample were about 12,000 clones; 80% of them appeared once. The ten largest clones represent roughly a quarter of the sample. Sequencing was performed on CD4+ or CD8+ T cells sorted from blood, taken in a trial of the OX40 agonist ivuxolimab. The chain links TRBV28 with TRBJ2-5; 7 bases in between match TRBD2. The TCR originated in an adult with an advanced solid tumor such as melanoma, head and neck, liver or kidney cancer. The DNA sequence follows: TGTGCCAGCAGGGGGACTACCCAAGAGACCCAGTACTTC. Its coded protein is CASRGTTQETQYF.